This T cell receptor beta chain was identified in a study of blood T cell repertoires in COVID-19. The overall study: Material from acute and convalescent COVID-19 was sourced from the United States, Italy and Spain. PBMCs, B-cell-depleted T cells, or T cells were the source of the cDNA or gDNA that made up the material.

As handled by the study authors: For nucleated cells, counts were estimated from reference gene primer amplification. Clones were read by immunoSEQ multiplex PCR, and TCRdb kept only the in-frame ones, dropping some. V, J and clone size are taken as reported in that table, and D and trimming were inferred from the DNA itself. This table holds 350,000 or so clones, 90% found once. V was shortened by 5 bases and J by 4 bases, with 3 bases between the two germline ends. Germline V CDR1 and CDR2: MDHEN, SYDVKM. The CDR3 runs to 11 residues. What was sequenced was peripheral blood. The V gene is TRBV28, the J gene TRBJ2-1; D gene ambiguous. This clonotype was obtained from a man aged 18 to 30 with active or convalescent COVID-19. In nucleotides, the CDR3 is TGTGCCAGCAGTCCGTACAATGAGCAGTTCTTC. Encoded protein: CASSPYNEQFF.